The 20 T cell receptor beta chains below were found in one sample sequenced in a study of blood T cell repertoires in COVID-19. Data came from immunoSEQ multiplex PCR; TCRdb stores just in-frame clones and leaves some out. The table has 100,000 to 150,000 clones, 85% to 90% seen once. Source material: peripheral blood. These receptor sequences come from a woman aged 80 or over with COVID-19, enrolled during active disease.

The CDR3 loop reads CASSSGTSGPGGRNEQFF. The CDR3 bases are TGTGCCAGCAGCTCCGGGACTAGCGGGCCCGGGGGTCGCAATGAGCAGTTCTTC. This chain connects TRBV11-3 to TRBJ2-1, with TRBD2 matching 12 bases. This CDR3 has 18 residues. After removal of 4 bases from V and 6 bases from J, the junction contained 13 bases not matched to a gene. Per the germline V gene, CDR1 is SGHNT and CDR2 is YENEEA.

The V and J genes are TRBV19 and TRBJ2-3, with D perhaps matching TRBD2 (6 bases). Trimming pared 3 bases from V and 3 bases from J, leaving 13 bases between. The CDR3 is 15 amino acids. The germline CDR1 and CDR2 sequences are LNHDA and SQIVND (reference sequence). The CDR3 DNA reads TGTGCCAGTAGTATTCTGGGGGGTCAAACAGATACGCAGTATTTT. This translates into CASSILGGQTDTQYF. Looking up the rest from reference TRBV19 and TRBJ2-3 gives the full variable domain: DGGITQSPKYLFRKEGQNVTLSCEQNLNHDAMYWYRQDPGQGLRLIYYSQIVNDFQKGDIAEGYSVSREKKESFPLTVTSAQKNPTAFYLCASSILGGQTDTQYFGPGTRLTVL.

The V call is TRBV7-6, the J call TRBJ2-3; 9 bases agree with TRBD2. J gave up 3 bases and V 5 bases, and 12 bases lay outside the gene matches. This CDR3 has 17 residues. Per the germline V gene, CDR1 is SGHVS and CDR2 is FNYEAQ. CDR3 sequence: CASSPLAASGTTDTQYF. As DNA, the CDR3 is TGTGCCAGCAGCCCCCTTGCGGCTAGCGGGACAACAGATACGCAGTATTTT.

The gene calls are TRBV28 and TRBJ1-2; D not resolved. The germline V gene encodes CDR1 MDHEN and CDR2 SYDVKM. This CDR3 has 11 amino acids. The V gene lost 2 bases and the J gene lost 5 bases, with 3 bases spanning the gap. This CDR3 is CASSLQYGYTF. CDR3 DNA sequence: TGTGCCAGCAGTTTACAGTATGGCTACACCTTC.

V and J are TRBV19 and TRBJ2-7; 9 bases are a match to TRBD1. CDR1 LNHDA and CDR2 SQIVND come from the germline V gene (reference sequence). The V gene end was trimmed by 6 bases and the J gene end by 1 base; junction bases not matched to a gene: 7. This CDR3 is built from 15 residues. In DNA, the CDR3 is TGTGCCAGTAGGGGGGGGACAGGGACGTCCTACGAGCAGTACTTC. It translates to CASRGGTGTSYEQYF.

The chain combines TRBV12-3 or TRBV12-4 with TRBJ2-5, with D perhaps matching TRBD2 (6 bases). V was pared by 6 bases and J by 7 bases, with 12 bases between. There are 12 residues in the CDR3. The CDR3 is CASSPEGGTQYF. The CDR3 DNA reads TGTGCCAGCAGCCCGGAGGGAGGGACCCAGTACTTC.

Only a few counts were recorded for this clone. The CDR3 spells CASSLGGPGSSNQPQHF. CDR3 in DNA: TGTGCCAGCAGCTTGGGGGGTCCGGGGTCGAGCAATCAGCCCCAGCATTTT. The V and J genes are TRBV5-6 and TRBJ1-5; D not resolved. The ends were cut back, 0 bases at V and 1 base at J, with 14 bases in the middle. Germline V gene sequence: CDR1 SGHDT, CDR2 YYEEEE. This CDR3 has 17 amino acids. Full variable domain (missing parts from reference TRBV5-6 and TRBJ1-5): DAGVTQSPTHLIKTRGQQVTLRCSPKSGHDTVSWYQQALGQGPQFIFQYYEEEERQRGNFPDRFSGHQFPNYSSELNVNALLLGDSALYLCASSLGGPGSSNQPQHFGDGTRLSIL.

This chain joins TRBV5-6 and TRBJ2-1; possibly TRBD2 for D (6 bases). The germline V gene encodes CDR1 SGHDT and CDR2 YYEEEE. This CDR3 contains 16 residues. V shed 2 bases and J shed 0 bases, with 12 bases lying between them. The CDR3 nucleotides read TGTGCCAGCAGCTTAACGGGAGCGAGCTCCTACAATGAGCAGTTCTTC. Translated, it gives CASSLTGASSYNEQFF.

The genes are TRBV10-3 and TRBJ2-7; 8 bases line up with TRBD1. This CDR3 is built from 13 residues. The germline CDR1 and CDR2 sequences are ENHRY and SYGVKD. V lost 7 bases to trimming and J lost 5 bases; unmatched junction nucleotides: 7. In DNA, the CDR3 is TGTGCCATCAAACCGGGACAGGTCAACGAGCAGTACTTC. This gives the protein CAIKPGQVNEQYF.

This chain joins TRBV12-3 or TRBV12-4 and TRBJ2-1, with a weak D call TRBD2 (5 bases). The V and J ends lost 10 bases and 5 bases respectively, with 9 bases between them. This CDR3 has 11 amino acids. The CDR3 DNA reads as TGTGCCACCCAGGAGGACAATGAGCAGTTCTTC. It codes for CATQEDNEQFF.

For the CDR3, the DNA is TGTGCCAGCAGAACTACAGGGGCCACCGGGGAGCTGTTTTTT. It translates to CASRTTGATGELFF. The chain joins TRBV7-8 to TRBJ2-2, with 7 bases fitting TRBD1. V dropped 6 bases and J dropped 4; count of bases not matched to a gene: 5. The CDR3 contains 14 residues. CDR1 and CDR2 from the germline V gene are SGHVS and FQNEAQ.

The chain is built from TRBV6-6 and TRBJ2-2, with a tentative D call TRBD2 (6 bases). CDR3 length equals 14 residues. CDR1 MNHNY and CDR2 SVGAGI come from the germline V gene (reference sequence). The ends were cut back, 8 bases at V and 4 bases at J, with 14 bases in the middle. The CDR3 DNA follows: TGTGCCAGCGTGCGGGGAGGACCCACCGGGGAGCTGTTTTTT. It yields the protein CASVRGGPTGELFF.

This clone was seen just once. V is TRBV6-5 and J is TRBJ1-2, with D unresolved. CDR3 length: 14 amino acids. The germline V gene encodes CDR1 MNHEY and CDR2 SVGAGI. V was cut by 0 bases and J by 4 bases, with 9 bases left in between. In nucleotides, the CDR3 is TGTGCCAGCAGTTACTCGACACAGACCTATGGCTACACCTTC. It yields the protein CASSYSTQTYGYTF.

This sequence joins TRBV4-3 and TRBJ2-6; no reliable D call. Trimming pared 0 bases from V and 3 bases from J, leaving 9 bases between. CDR1 is LGHNA, CDR2 YSLEER, per germline. The CDR3 is made up of 16 amino acids. CDR3 in amino acids: CASSQDFPGGANVLTF. In nucleotides, the CDR3 is TGCGCCAGCAGCCAAGACTTCCCAGGTGGGGCCAACGTCCTGACTTTC.

V usage is TRBV18 and J usage is TRBJ1-5, with D possibly being TRBD1 (5 bases). V dropped 0 bases and J dropped 5 bases, with 11 bases sitting between them. Germline V gene sequence: CDR1 KGHSH, CDR2 LQKENI. This CDR3 has 15 residues. CDR3 DNA: TGTGCCAGCTCACCACCGGATTTGGGGCATCAGCCCCAGCATTTT. Translation gives CASSPPDLGHQPQHF.

This chain uses TRBV11-3 with TRBJ2-5; D remains unclear. The CDR3 sequence is 13 residues long. Between the trimmed V and J ends, which lost 1 base and 3 bases, there was a span of 6 bases. Germline CDR1 and CDR2: SGHNT and YENEEA. The CDR3 region is CASSLVGEETQYF. As DNA, the CDR3 is TGTGCCAGCAGCTTAGTGGGCGAAGAGACCCAGTACTTC. The full variable domain, rest sourced from reference TRBV11-3 and TRBJ2-5, is EAGVVQSPRYKIIEKKQPVAFWCNPISGHNTLYWYLQNLGQGPELLIRYENEEAVDDSQLPKDRFSAERLKGVDSTLKIQPAELGDSAVYLCASSLVGEETQYFGPGTRLLVL.

The chain joins TRBV7-2 to TRBJ1-1, with unresolved D. V shed 3 bases and J shed 0 bases, with 8 bases lying between them. CDR3 length: 14 amino acids. The germline CDR1 and CDR2 sequences are SGHTA and FQGNSA. DNA for the CDR3: TGTGCCAGCAGCTTGGACTGGTTGAACACTGAAGCTTTCTTT. It codes for CASSLDWLNTEAFF.

Here the CDR3 reads CASSLGAQIGQFF. The DNA of the CDR3 is TGTGCCAGCAGCTTAGGGGCGCAGATAGGGCAGTTCTTC. The chain has TRBV11-2 and TRBJ2-1, with D uncertain. The CDR3 length is 13 residues. Trimming shortened V by 1 base and J by 12 bases, and 13 bases separated the two germline ends. CDR1 and CDR2 from the germline V gene are SGHAT and FQNNGV. The whole variable domain, remainder taken from reference TRBV11-2 and TRBJ2-1, is EAGVAQSPRYKIIEKRQSVAFWCNPISGHATLYWYQQILGQGPKLLIQFQNNGVVDDSQLPKDRFSAERLKGVDSTLKIQPAKLEDSAVYLCASSLGAQIGQFFGPGTRLTVL.

V is TRBV7-2 and J is TRBJ2-5; tentative D call: TRBD2 (6 bases). CDR3 length equals 14 residues. Trimming took off 5 bases at V and 7 bases at J, with 17 bases between the two ends. CDR1 SGHTA and CDR2 FQGNSA come from the germline V gene. The CDR3 is CASSQEGGDGTQYF. The CDR3 DNA follows: TGTGCCAGCAGCCAAGAAGGAGGGGACGGGACCCAGTACTTC.

The CDR3 region has the DNA TGTGCCACCAGCAGAGATAAAGGGGCCCCTTCGGGCTACACCTTC. Amino acid sequence: CATSRDKGAPSGYTF. V and J are TRBV15 and TRBJ1-2; maybe TRBD1 (5 bases). The V end was cut by 0 bases, the J end by 8 bases, with 16 bases between. CDR3 size: 15 residues. From germline, CDR1 is LNHNV and CDR2 YYDKDF (reference sequence). The full variable domain, with the rest looked up from reference TRBV15 and TRBJ1-2, is DAMVIQNPRYQVTQFGKPVTLSCSQTLNHNVMYWYQQKSSQAPKLLFHYYDKDFNNEADTPDNFQSRRPNTSFCFLDIRSPGLGDTAMYLCATSRDKGAPSGYTFGSGTRLTVV.